The present TCR beta chain was sequenced within a study of shared clonotypes between healthy human individuals. CDR1 is LNHNV, CDR2 YYDKDF, per germline (reference sequence). There are 15 residues in the CDR3. Trimming shortened V by 0 bases and J by 5 bases, and 13 bases separated the two germline ends. Study-level results: Having only a few donors restricted how much genetic and exposure-history diversity was captured.

Naive CD8 cells lacked CD45RO and underwent positive selection for CCR7, leaving out terminally differentiated effector memory CD45RA+ cells. The study drew all its donors from Caucasian adults living in Nashville, Tennessee. A remark on this clone: Its antigen is undetermined.

Over several immunoSEQ plates, each subset's genomic DNA was distributed in even portions. The table came from immunoSEQ multiplex PCR; TCRdb's copy has only in-frame clones and leaves some out. Of about 2 million clones in the sample, over 85% were seen once. The sequenced sample was naive CD8+ T cells sorted from blood. The V call is TRBV15, the J call TRBJ1-2; no clear D gene. This clonotype was sampled from a man younger than 35 in good health. CDR3 bases: TGTGCCACCAGCAGAGAGTCAGAGACCTATTATGGCTACACCTTC. Translation: CATSRESETYYGYTF.